The clone carrying this T cell receptor beta chain was seen ten or more times. The same CDR3 also results from other DNA sequences found in this sample. These data belong to a study of blood T cell repertoires in COVID-19. CDR3 length equals 16 residues. Germline V gene sequence: CDR1 SGHRS, CDR2 YFSETQ. Between the trimmed V and J ends, which lost 0 bases and 3 bases, there was a span of 12 bases. In the original processing: Amplification of reference gene primers provided the estimated nucleated cell counts. Method: immunoSEQ multiplex PCR; TCRdb's copy keeps in-frame clones and lacks some. V and J calls and clone size are as listed in that table; D and trimming were resolved from the DNA. The sample has 45,000 to 55,000 clones, 75% to 90% seen once.

Sequencing was performed on peripheral blood. This chain uses TRBV5-1 with TRBJ2-2, with D maybe TRBD1 (5 bases). The source of this sequence is a human donor in a cohort sampled during active COVID-19. The CDR3 bases are TGCGCCAGCAGCTTGGTCCAGGGCAGCGACACCGGGGAGCTGTTTTTT. The encoded protein is CASSLVQGSDTGELFF.